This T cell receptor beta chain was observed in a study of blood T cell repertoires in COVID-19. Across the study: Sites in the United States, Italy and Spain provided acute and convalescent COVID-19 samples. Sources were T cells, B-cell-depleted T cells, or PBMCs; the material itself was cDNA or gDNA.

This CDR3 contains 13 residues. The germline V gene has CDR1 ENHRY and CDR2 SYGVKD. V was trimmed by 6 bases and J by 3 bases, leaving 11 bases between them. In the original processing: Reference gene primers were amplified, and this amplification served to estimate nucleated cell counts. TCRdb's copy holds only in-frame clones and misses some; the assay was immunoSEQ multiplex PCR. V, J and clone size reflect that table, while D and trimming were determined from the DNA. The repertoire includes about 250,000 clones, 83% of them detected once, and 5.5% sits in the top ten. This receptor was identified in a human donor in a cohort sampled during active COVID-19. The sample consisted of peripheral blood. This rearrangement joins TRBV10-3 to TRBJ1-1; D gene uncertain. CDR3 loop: CAISREVDTEAFF. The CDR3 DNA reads TGTGCCATCAGCCGGGAGGTAGACACTGAAGCTTTCTTT.